The table lists the clone carrying this T cell receptor beta chain with a count of one. No antigen is known for it. A far larger clone is one nucleotide away, so this likely arose from a read error. Indicated time point: newly diagnosed GD, antithyroid drugs for less than 3 months. From RNA extracted from PBMCs, the TCR library was made. The data were obtained in a study of regulatory T cells in long-lasting Graves disease. About the research overall: Newly diagnosed Graves' patients had under 3 months of antithyroid drugs.

Study-wide results and limits: Having few samples may have compromised the accuracy. Under persistent disease, TRBV28, TRBJ1-2 and TRBJ2-5 were used preferentially. Persistent patients had a count of shared public clonotypes (around 2,500) that exceeded that of new patients (around 1,000).

TCR beta libraries were built with iRepertoire HTBI primers and Arm-PCR of CDR3 regions. Each CDR3 protein gets one entry after TCRdb re-called the multiplex PCR reads with MiXCR. The data show around 330,000 distinct CDR3 sequences, 15% to 20% seen once. In germline, CDR1 is LNHDA, CDR2 SQIVND (reference sequence). The CDR3 loop spans 16 amino acids. Between the trimmed V and J ends, which lost 9 bases and 4 bases, there was a span of 24 bases. This chain connects TRBV19 to TRBJ1-1; maybe TRBD1 (5 bases). This sequence originates from a female donor with Graves disease. The sequenced sample was peripheral blood mononuclear cells (PBMCs), obtained at new diagnosis, from a patient treated with antithyroid drugs. CDR3 DNA sequence: TGTGCCAGCAGTTCGCCAGGGCTCCAAATGAGCACTGAAGCTTTCTTT. It codes for CASSSPGLQMSTEAFF.